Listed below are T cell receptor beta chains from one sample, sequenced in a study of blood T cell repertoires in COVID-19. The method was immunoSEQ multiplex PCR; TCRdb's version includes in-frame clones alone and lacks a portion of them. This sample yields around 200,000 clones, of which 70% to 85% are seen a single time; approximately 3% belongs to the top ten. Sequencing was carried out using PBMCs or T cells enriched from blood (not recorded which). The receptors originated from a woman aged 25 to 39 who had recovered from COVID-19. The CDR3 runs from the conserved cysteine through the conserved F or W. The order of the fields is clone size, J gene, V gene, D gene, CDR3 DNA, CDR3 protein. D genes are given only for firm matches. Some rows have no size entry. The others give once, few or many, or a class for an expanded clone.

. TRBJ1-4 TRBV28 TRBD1 TGTGCCAGCAGTGTCCCCGGGACAGTCAATGAAAAACTGTTTTTT CASSVPGTVNEKLFF
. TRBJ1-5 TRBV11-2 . TGTGCCAGCAGCTTAGGGCTTCAGGGCAATCAGCCCCAGCATTTT CASSLGLQGNQPQHF
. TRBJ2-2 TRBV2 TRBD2 TGTGCCAGCGGGAGTAGCGGGATCGGGGAGCTGTTTTTT CASGSSGIGELFF
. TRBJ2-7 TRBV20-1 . TGCAGTGCTACTCGTGACGAGCAGTACTTC CSATRDEQYF
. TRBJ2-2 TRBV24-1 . TGTGCCACCAGTGATTGGGAGTTGGACGGGGAGCTGTTTTTT CATSDWELDGELFF
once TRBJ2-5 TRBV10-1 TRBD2 TGCGCCAGACCTGAGGTCACGGGGGGATCCCAGGGTAGCCAAGAGACCCAGTACTTC CARPEVTGGSQGSQETQYF
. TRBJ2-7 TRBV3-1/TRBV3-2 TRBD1 TGTGCCAGCAGCCAAGGGGGGACAGGGGTAGCCTTC CASSQGGTGVAF
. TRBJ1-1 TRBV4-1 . TGCGCCAGCAGCCAAGATAGTCCCAACACTGAAGCTTTCTTT CASSQDSPNTEAFF
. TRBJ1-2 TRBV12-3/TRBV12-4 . TGTGCCAGCAGTTTAGCCAGGGGCTATGGCTACACCTTC CASSLARGYGYTF
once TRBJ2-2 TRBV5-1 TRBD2 TGCGCCAGCAGCTTGCTGACTAGCGGGAGATATCTCACCGGGGAGCTGTTTTTT CASSLLTSGRYLTGELFF
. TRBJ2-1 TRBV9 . TGTGCCAGCAGCGTAGCGGGCGGGATCGCGGGGAATGAGCAGTTCTTC CASSVAGGIAGNEQFF
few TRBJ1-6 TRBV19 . TGTGCCAGTAGTATAGCCGGGAGGGGGAATTCACCCCTCCACTTT CASSIAGRGNSPLHF
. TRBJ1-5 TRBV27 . TGTGCCAGCACCCCTTTCAGGGGTCAGCCCCAGCATTTT CASTPFRGQPQHF
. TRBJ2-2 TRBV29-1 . TGCAGCGTTGAAGGGACAACGAACACCGGGGAGCTGTTTTTT CSVEGTTNTGELFF
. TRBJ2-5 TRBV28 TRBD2 TGTGCCAGCAGTCCACCCTCCCCGGGACTAGCGGATAACTTC CASSPPSPGLADNF
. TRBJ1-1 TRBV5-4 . TGTGCCAGCAGTTCCGGACAGCGAAAGAACACTGAAGCTTTCTTT CASSSGQRKNTEAFF
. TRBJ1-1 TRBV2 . TGTGCCAGCGGGGCGGGGTCATCGAACACTGAAGCTTTCTTT CASGAGSSNTEAFF
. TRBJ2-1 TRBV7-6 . TGTGCCAGCAGCCCGGGACTCCCGAGCTCCTACAATGAGCAGTTCTTC CASSPGLPSSYNEQFF
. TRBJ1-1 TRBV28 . TGTGCCAGTCTAACGGGACACCAGAACACTGAAGCTTTCTTT CASLTGHQNTEAFF
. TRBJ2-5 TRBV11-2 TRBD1 TGTGCCAGCAGCCCCGGGACAGGGTCTTGGGCCCAGTACTTC CASSPGTGSWAQYF
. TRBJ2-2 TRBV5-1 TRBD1 TGCGCCAGCAGCGGAGGACAGGCGAACACCGGGGAGCTGTTTTTT CASSGGQANTGELFF
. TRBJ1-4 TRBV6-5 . TGTGCCAGCAGTCAAAATGAAAAACTGTTTTTT CASSQNEKLFF
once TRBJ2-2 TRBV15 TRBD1 TGTGCCACTTATTTGACAGGGGGGTCCGGGGAGCTGTTTTTT CATYLTGGSGELFF
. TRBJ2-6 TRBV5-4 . TGTGCCAGCAGCCCGACAGCCGGGGCCAACGTCCTGACTTTC CASSPTAGANVLTF
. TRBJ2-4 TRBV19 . TGTGCCAGTAGTATAGATTCCAGATGGCTAGCCAAAAACATTCAGTACTTC CASSIDSRWLAKNIQYF
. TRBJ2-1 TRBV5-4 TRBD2 TGTGCCAGCAGCGCCGGGACGGGGGGTCAGTTTGTCCAGTTCTTC CASSAGTGGQFVQFF
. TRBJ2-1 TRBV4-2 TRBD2 TGTGCCAGCAGCGCCTCTAGCGGGGGGCAACACTACAATGAGCAGTTCTTC CASSASSGGQHYNEQFF
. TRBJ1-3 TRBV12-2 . TGTGCAAGTCGCAAGCGAGGGTTTGGAAACACCATATATTTT CASRKRGFGNTIYF
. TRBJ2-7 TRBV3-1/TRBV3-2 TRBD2 TGTGCCAGCAGCACAAGCGCTAGCGGGAGAGCTATGGGGCAGTACTTC CASSTSASGRAMGQYF
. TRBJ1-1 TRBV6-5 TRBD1 TGTGCCAGCAAGTGGGGACAGGGGTTGACTGAAGCTTTCTTT CASKWGQGLTEAFF
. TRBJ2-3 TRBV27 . TGTGCCAGCTCTCAGGGTATGGGAGATACGCAGTATTTT CASSQGMGDTQYF
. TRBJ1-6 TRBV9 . TGTGCCAGCAGCGTAGAACAGGTGAATTCACCCCTCCACTTT CASSVEQVNSPLHF
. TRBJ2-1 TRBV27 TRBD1 TGTGCCAGCAGTTTACCCGGGACAGGGCTATACAATGAGCAGTTCTTC CASSLPGTGLYNEQFF
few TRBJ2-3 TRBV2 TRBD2 TGTGCCAGCCTAGCGGGAGAAGCAGATACGCAGTATTTT CASLAGEADTQYF
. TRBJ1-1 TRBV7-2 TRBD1 TGTGCCAGCAGCGTCAGGGGGGTGGACACTGAAGCTTTCTTT CASSVRGVDTEAFF
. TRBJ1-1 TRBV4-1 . TGCGCCAGCAGCCAAGAAGGTCAGCGGGGGTTGACTGAAGCTTTCTTT CASSQEGQRGLTEAFF
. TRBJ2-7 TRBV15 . TGTGCCACCAGCAGAGATCGAGGGGGCGGGATTTCCTACGAGCAGTACTTC CATSRDRGGGISYEQYF
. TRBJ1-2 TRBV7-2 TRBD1 TGTGCCAGCAGCTCAGTAATCAGGACAGGTACCCCATTTATCTATGGCTACACCTTC CASSSVIRTGTPFIYGYTF
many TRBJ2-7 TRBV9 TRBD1 TGTGCCAGCAGCCCGGGACAGGGGGCCTACGAGCAGTACTTC CASSPGQGAYEQYF
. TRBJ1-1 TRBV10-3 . TGTGCCATCAGTGAGCCTACAGTGATGAACACTGAAGCTTTCTTT CAISEPTVMNTEAFF
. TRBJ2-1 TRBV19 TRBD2 TGTGCCAGTAGTATAACCGGGACTAGCGATGAGCAGTTCTTC CASSITGTSDEQFF
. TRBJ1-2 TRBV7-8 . TGTGCCAGCAGCCCCCAGGACTATGGCTACACCTTC CASSPQDYGYTF
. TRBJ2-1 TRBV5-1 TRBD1 TGCGCCAGCAGCTTGGGACAGGGGAGCAATGAGCAGTTCTTC CASSLGQGSNEQFF
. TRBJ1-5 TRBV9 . TGTGCCAGCGGGGCAGGGGGCAATCAGCCCCAGCATTTT CASGAGGNQPQHF
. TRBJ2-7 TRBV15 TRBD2 TGTGCCACCAGCAGAGGGGGAGGGGCCGAGCAGTACTTC CATSRGGGAEQYF